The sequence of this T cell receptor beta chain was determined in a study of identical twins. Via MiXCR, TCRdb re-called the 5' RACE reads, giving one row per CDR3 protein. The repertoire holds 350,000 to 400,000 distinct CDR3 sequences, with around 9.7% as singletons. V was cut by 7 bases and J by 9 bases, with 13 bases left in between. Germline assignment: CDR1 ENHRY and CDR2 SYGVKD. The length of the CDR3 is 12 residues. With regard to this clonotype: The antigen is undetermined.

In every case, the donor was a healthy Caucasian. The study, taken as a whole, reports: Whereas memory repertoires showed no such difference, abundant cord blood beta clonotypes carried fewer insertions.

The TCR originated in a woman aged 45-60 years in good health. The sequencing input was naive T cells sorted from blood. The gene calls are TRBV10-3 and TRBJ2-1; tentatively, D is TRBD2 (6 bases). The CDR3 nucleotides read TGTGCCATCAATCATAGCGGTGGTGAGCAGTTCTTC. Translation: CAINHSGGEQFF.